The present TCR beta chain was sequenced within a study of blood T cell repertoires in COVID-19. Study-level information: Acute and convalescent COVID-19 specimens originated in the United States, Italy and Spain.

CDR3 size: 13 residues. J was trimmed by 4 bases and V by 7 bases; bases with no gene match: 4. CDR1 and CDR2 (germline): SQVTM, ANQGSEA. This table comes from immunoSEQ multiplex PCR, and its TCRdb copy is limited to in-frame clones, with some not included. This sample yields fewer than 400,000 clones, of which roughly 90% are seen a single time; 1.7% belongs to the top ten. The chain recombines TRBV29-1 with TRBJ2-1; 10 bases map to TRBD2. The TCR originated in a woman aged 25-40 years who had recovered from COVID-19. The material sequenced was PBMCs or T cells enriched from blood (not recorded which). The chain's CDR3 is CSGSGRFYNEQFF. In nucleotides, the CDR3 is TGCAGCGGTAGCGGGAGGTTTTACAATGAGCAGTTCTTC.